Presented here are 29 T cell receptor beta chains from one specimen sequenced in a study of T cells in localized non-small cell lung cancer. Profiling relied on immunoSEQ multiplex PCR, and the TCRdb table lists in-frame clones only, not all of them. The sample lists approximately 2,000 clones; over 20% were seen once. The sample was lung tumor tissue, taken before any cancer treatment. The receptor source for this set is a man aged 40 to 70 with stage III lung adenocarcinoma.

This sequence joins TRBV5-1 and TRBJ2-1; the D is unclear. Trimming took 1 base from V and 1 from J, leaving 15 bases between them. Germline loops: CDR1 SGHRS, CDR2 YFSETQ. CDR3 length: 17 residues. CDR3 sequence reads: CASSLSGVGLSYNEQFF. CDR3 bases: TGCGCCAGCAGCTTGAGTGGCGTAGGCTTATCCTACAATGAGCAGTTCTTC.

This clone qualifies as medium-sized (0.01 to 0.1%). The CDR3 protein is CASSLEAGMADTQYF. CDR3 DNA: TGTGCCAGCAGTTTAGAGGCAGGGATGGCAGATACGCAGTATTTT. The chain joins TRBV8-2 to TRBJ2-3; the table calls TRBD1, which could not be checked here. TRBV8-2 has pseudogene status. This CDR3 contains 15 residues.

This clone is judged medium-sized. V usage is TRBV6-8 and J usage is TRBJ2-7; D unclear. The CDR3 is 15 residues long. V dropped 2 bases and J dropped 2 bases, with 13 bases sitting between them. Germline-derived CDR1 and CDR2 are MNHGY and SAAAGT. The CDR3 region has the DNA TGTGCCAGCAGTTACAATCCCTATTCTACCTACGAGCAGTACTTC. Its translation: CASSYNPYSTYEQYF.

This clone was detected a few times. This chain joins TRBV11-3 and TRBJ2-5, with D maybe TRBD1 (6 bases). Trimming left V 2 bases short and J 4 bases short, with 23 bases between. The V gene's germline CDR1 is SGHNT and CDR2 YENEEA. The CDR3 has 18 amino acids. The CDR3 sequence: CASSLNYQGPSLVETQYF. The CDR3 DNA reads as TGTGCCAGCAGCTTAAATTATCAGGGGCCGTCGTTGGTAGAGACCCAGTACTTC.

The chain joins TRBV5-1 to TRBJ1-1; no definite D call. The CDR3 spans 16 residues. Germline V gives CDR1 SGHRS, CDR2 YFSETQ. The V gene lost 0 bases and the J gene lost 3 bases, with 15 bases spanning the gap. The DNA for the CDR3 is TGCGCCAGCAGCTTGGACAGCCAGCATAGGGACACTGAAGCTTTCTTT. Protein product: CASSLDSQHRDTEAFF.

The chain uses TRBV9 and TRBJ2-7; weak D call: TRBD2 (6 bases). The CDR3 extends over 14 amino acids. Trimming left V 4 bases short and J 3 bases short, with 14 bases between. Looked up from germline, CDR1 is SGDLS and CDR2 is YYNGEE. The CDR3 DNA reads TGTGCCAGCAGCTTCTCCGGGAGAGACTACGAGCAGTACTTC. Translated: CASSFSGRDYEQYF. The full variable domain, completed using reference TRBV9 and TRBJ2-7, is DSGVTQTPKHLITATGQRVTLRCSPRSGDLSVYWYQQSLDQGLQFLIQYYNGEERAKGNILERFSAQQFPDLHSELNLSSLELGDSALYFCASSFSGRDYEQYFGPGTRLTVT.

V gene TRBV18 combines with J gene TRBJ2-3; 8 bases fit TRBD1. The CDR3 covers 15 residues. CDR1 and CDR2 (germline): KGHSH, LQKENI. J gave up 3 bases and V 7 bases, and 9 bases lay outside the gene matches. This CDR3 reads CASCLNRDRTDTQYF. As DNA, the CDR3 is TGTGCCAGCTGCCTCAACCGGGACAGGACAGATACGCAGTATTTT. The full variable domain, rest sourced from reference TRBV18 and TRBJ2-3, is NAGVMQNPRHLVRRRGQEARLRCSPMKGHSHVYWYRQLPEEGLKFMVYLQKENIIDESGMPKERFSAEFPKEGPSILRIQQVVRGDSAAYFCASCLNRDRTDTQYFGPGTRLTVL.

In its sample, this clone is medium-sized. V usage is TRBV11-3 and J usage is TRBJ2-1; perhaps TRBD2 as D (6 bases). Germline values: CDR1 SGHNT, CDR2 YENEEA. The CDR3 loop spans 14 amino acids. V lost 5 bases to trimming and J lost 7 bases, with 15 bases between them. The CDR3 DNA reads as TGTGCCAGCAGCGGTGCCACAAGCGGGAATGAGCAGTTCTTC. As protein: CASSGATSGNEQFF.

The rearrangement uses TRBV5-1 and TRBJ2-1; the D gene could be TRBD1 or TRBD2 (5 bases each). The length of the CDR3 is 15 residues. Looked up from germline, CDR1 is SGHRS and CDR2 is YFSETQ. Trimming shortened V by 0 bases and J by 4 bases, and 11 bases separated the two germline ends. The CDR3 nucleotides are TGCGCCAGCAGCTTGGAAGTGGGGGTTTACAATGAGCAGTTCTTC. Its protein is CASSLEVGVYNEQFF.

This clone was seen only a few times. The chain combines TRBV10-3 with TRBJ2-3, with D maybe TRBD2 (6 bases). The CDR3 consists of 13 residues. The germline V gene encodes CDR1 ENHRY and CDR2 SYGVKD. Trimming took 11 bases from V and 0 from J, leaving 12 bases between them. CDR3 loop: CASAGGSTDTQYF. For the CDR3, the DNA is TGTGCCTCGGCCGGGGGAAGCACAGATACGCAGTATTTT.

In DNA form, the CDR3 reads TGTGCCAGCAGTACTCCGGGACAGGGGGCGCGAGGCTACACCTTC. Protein sequence: CASSTPGQGARGYTF. The chain combines TRBV6-8 with TRBJ1-2; 12 bases map to TRBD1. This CDR3 contains 15 residues. V trimming: 5 bases; J trimming: 8 bases; junction bases outside the gene matches: 9. Germline V gene data show CDR1 as MNHGY and CDR2 as SAAAGT.

About this clone: The germline gene is not matched at one end of the junction; a read error may be the cause. The V gene is TRBV11-3, the J gene TRBJ2-7; TRBD1 might be the D (6 bases). The CDR3 extends over 14 amino acids. Germline CDR1 reads SGHNT; CDR2 reads YENEEA. As DNA, the CDR3 is TGTGCTAGCAGCCAGAACCTGGGGGCTTACGAGCAGTACTTC. Its protein product is CASSQNLGAYEQYF.

This clone was observed a handful of times. The chain carries TRBV10-3 and TRBJ1-6; no clear D. V lost 2 bases, J lost 10 bases, and 12 bases lay in between. The CDR3 totals 14 residues. Germline V lookup: CDR1 ENHRY, CDR2 SYGVKD. CDR3: CAISEPFDSSPLHF. In DNA, the CDR3 is TGTGCCATCAGTGAGCCTTTCGATTCGTCACCCCTCCACTTT.

J is TRBJ2-3 and V is TRBV15; no clear D gene. V lost 0 bases and J 0 bases, leaving 4 bases between the germline ends. The germline gives CDR1 LNHNV, CDR2 YYDKDF (reference sequence). The CDR3 runs 14 residues. The CDR3 region is CATSRDGSTDTQYF. CDR3 DNA: TGTGCCACCAGCAGAGATGGAAGCACAGATACGCAGTATTTT.

The rearrangement joins TRBV19 to TRBJ2-7; 8 bases align to TRBD1. The CDR3 spans 15 residues. V was clipped by 10 bases and J by 3 bases; unmatched bases: 14. The germline gives CDR1 LNHDA, CDR2 SQIVND (reference sequence). CDR3 amino acids: CATSGIGQGNYEQYF. DNA of the CDR3: TGTGCCACCAGTGGGATTGGACAGGGCAACTACGAGCAGTACTTC.

This clone was counted once. The chain carries TRBV18 and TRBJ1-1; D is possibly TRBD1 (6 bases). Germline CDR1 is KGHSH and CDR2 is LQKENI. Trimming left V 2 bases short and J 4 bases short, with 11 bases between. CDR3 length equals 14 residues. In DNA, the CDR3 is TGTGCCAGCTCACCAGGGGGGGCTTCCACTGAAGCTTTCTTT. This translates into CASSPGGASTEAFF.

The chain recombines TRBV5-1 with TRBJ1-2, with 7 bases matching TRBD1. The length of the CDR3 is 14 residues. V trimming: 4 bases; J trimming: 8 bases; junction bases outside the gene matches: 11. CDR1 is SGHRS and CDR2 is YFSETQ in the germline V gene. The CDR3 here is CASSESTGVSGYTF. The CDR3 DNA reads TGCGCCAGCAGCGAATCCACAGGGGTGAGCGGCTACACCTTC.

V usage is TRBV9 and J usage is TRBJ1-5, with D possibly TRBD1 on 6 matching bases. V dropped 5 bases and J dropped 2 bases, with 14 bases sitting between them. The CDR3 sequence is 15 residues long. The germline V gene encodes CDR1 SGDLS and CDR2 YYNGEE. CDR3 sequence: CASSGRGYGNQPQHF. In nucleotides, the CDR3 is TGTGCCAGCAGTGGCAGGGGCTATGGCAATCAGCCCCAGCATTTT. The complete variable domain, with remaining parts taken from reference TRBV9 and TRBJ1-5, reads DSGVTQTPKHLITATGQRVTLRCSPRSGDLSVYWYQQSLDQGLQFLIQYYNGEERAKGNILERFSAQQFPDLHSELNLSSLELGDSALYFCASSGRGYGNQPQHFGDGTRLSIL.

The chain joins TRBV5-1 to TRBJ1-1; D is unresolved. Germline assignment: CDR1 SGHRS and CDR2 YFSETQ. CDR3 length equals 14 residues. The V end was cut by 0 bases, the J end by 0 bases, with 6 bases between. The DNA of the CDR3 is TGCGCCAGCAGCTTGGAGGTCATGAACACTGAAGCTTTCTTT. It encodes CASSLEVMNTEAFF.

The chain employs TRBV6-8 and TRBJ1-2; D possibly corresponds to TRBD1 (5 bases). Trimming removed 4 bases from V and 2 bases from J, with 8 bases in between. CDR3 length: 13 residues. Germline CDR1 reads MNHGY; CDR2 reads SAAAGT. CDR3: CASSWRGNYGYTF. The CDR3 DNA reads as TGTGCCAGCAGTTGGCGGGGGAACTATGGCTACACCTTC.

In this sample, this clone is medium-sized. The rearrangement links TRBV11-3 to TRBJ1-3; 8 positions match TRBD1. The CDR3 is 15 amino acids. Trimming took 6 bases from V and 3 from J; bases not matched to a gene: 7. Per germline, CDR1 SGHNT and CDR2 YENEEA. CDR3 DNA sequence: TGTGCCAGCAGACCAGGGGGCGCCGGTGGAAACACCATATATTTT. Its translation is CASRPGGAGGNTIYF.

The gene calls are TRBV5-1 and TRBJ2-1; 8 bases are a match to TRBD2. Germline lookup yields CDR1 SGHRS and CDR2 YFSETQ. This CDR3 has 15 residues. With 8 bases clipped from V and 2 bases from J, the junction kept 9 bases outside the gene matches. This CDR3 is CASSDPGLAYNEQFF. The CDR3 DNA follows: TGCGCCAGTTCTGACCCGGGACTAGCCTACAATGAGCAGTTCTTC. The full variable domain, with the rest looked up from reference TRBV5-1 and TRBJ2-1, is KAGVTQTPRYLIKTRGQQVTLSCSPISGHRSVSWYQQTPGQGLQFLFEYFSETQRNKGNFPGRFSGRQFSNSRSEMNVSTLELGDSALYLCASSDPGLAYNEQFFGPGTRLTVL.

The V call is TRBV19, the J call TRBJ1-1; 8 bases agree with TRBD1. From germline, CDR1 is LNHDA and CDR2 SQIVND (reference sequence). V shed 4 bases, J shed 6 bases, and the junction held 10 bases outside the gene matches. The length of the CDR3 is 15 residues. The DNA of the CDR3 is TGTGCCAGTAGTACGGCCGCAGGGGGCCGGGCTGAAGCTTTCTTT. Translated, it gives CASSTAAGGRAEAFF. The full variable domain, its missing parts supplied by reference TRBV19 and TRBJ1-1, is DGGITQSPKYLFRKEGQNVTLSCEQNLNHDAMYWYRQDPGQGLRLIYYSQIVNDFQKGDIAEGYSVSREKKESFPLTVTSAQKNPTAFYLCASSTAAGGRAEAFFGQGTRLTVV.

This clone has only a few counts. This sequence joins TRBV11-3 and TRBJ1-1; tentative D call: TRBD1 (5 bases). The CDR3 runs 14 residues. Germline CDR1 reads SGHNT; CDR2 reads YENEEA. Trimming took off 5 bases at V and 2 bases at J, with 12 bases between the two ends. The CDR3 spells CASSQVQDNTEAFF. Here the CDR3 DNA reads TGTGCCAGCAGCCAGGTACAGGACAACACTGAAGCTTTCTTT.

This clone was counted a few times. The rearrangement links TRBV11-3 to TRBJ2-1; 8 nucleotides agree with TRBD2. The germline V gene encodes CDR1 SGHNT and CDR2 YENEEA. V shed 5 bases, J shed 0 bases, and the junction held 3 bases outside the gene matches. The CDR3 is made up of 15 amino acids. The CDR3 coding sequence is TGTGCCAGCAGCCCCGGGACTAGCTCCTACAATGAGCAGTTCTTC. Amino acids: CASSPGTSSYNEQFF.

This clone appeared a single time. The chain combines TRBV14 with TRBJ1-1, with D hard to call. The CDR3 spans 13 residues. The V end lost 4 bases, the J end lost 7 bases, and 13 bases lay between the germline ends. Germline loops: CDR1 SGHDN, CDR2 FVKESK. CDR3 sequence (DNA): TGTGCCAGCAGCCCCCTCTCTGATAGTGAAGCTTTCTTT. It is translated as CASSPLSDSEAFF.

This clone has a handful of counts. The gene calls are TRBV11-3 and TRBJ1-4; D ambiguous. This CDR3 comprises 14 residues. V was cut by 5 bases and J by 5 bases, with 12 bases left in between. Germline-derived CDR1 and CDR2 are SGHNT and YENEEA. CDR3: CASSRYRENEKLFF. The DNA of the CDR3 is TGTGCCAGCAGCCGATACCGAGAGAATGAAAAACTGTTTTTT.

V is TRBV6-8 and J is TRBJ2-5; no clear D gene. Germline lookup yields CDR1 MNHGY and CDR2 SAAAGT. The CDR3 runs 13 residues. The ends were cut back, 4 bases at V and 0 bases at J, with 6 bases in the middle. The CDR3 nucleotides read TGTGCCAGCAGTTGGGGAAACCAAGAGACCCAGTACTTC. It codes for CASSWGNQETQYF.

This clone was found a few times. The genes are TRBV6-8 and TRBJ1-1; 8 bases line up with TRBD1. CDR3 length equals 14 residues. Unmatched junction bases numbered 9, after V lost 7 bases and J lost 5 bases. CDR1 is MNHGY, CDR2 SAAAGT, per germline. CDR3 sequence: CASNPRGLGTEAFF. In DNA form, the CDR3 reads TGTGCCAGCAACCCCAGGGGGCTCGGGACTGAAGCTTTCTTT.